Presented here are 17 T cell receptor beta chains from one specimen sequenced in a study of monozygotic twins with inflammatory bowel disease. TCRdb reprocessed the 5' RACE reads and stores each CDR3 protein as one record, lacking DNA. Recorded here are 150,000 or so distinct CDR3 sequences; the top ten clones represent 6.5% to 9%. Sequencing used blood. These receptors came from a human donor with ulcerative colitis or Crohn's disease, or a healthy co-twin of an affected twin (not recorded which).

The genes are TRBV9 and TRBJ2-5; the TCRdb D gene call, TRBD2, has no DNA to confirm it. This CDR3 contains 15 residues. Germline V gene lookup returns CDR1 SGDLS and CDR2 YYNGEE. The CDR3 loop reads CASSVANSGAETQYF.

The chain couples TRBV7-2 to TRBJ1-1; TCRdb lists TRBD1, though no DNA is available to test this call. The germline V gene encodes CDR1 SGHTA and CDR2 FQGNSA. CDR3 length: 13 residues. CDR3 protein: CASSTGQFPEAFF.

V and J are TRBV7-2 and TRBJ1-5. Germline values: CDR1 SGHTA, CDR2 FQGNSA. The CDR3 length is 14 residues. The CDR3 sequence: CASSLVQLNQPQHF.

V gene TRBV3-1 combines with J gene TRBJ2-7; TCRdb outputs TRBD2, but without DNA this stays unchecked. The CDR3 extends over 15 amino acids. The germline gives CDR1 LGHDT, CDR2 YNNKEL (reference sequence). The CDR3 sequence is CASSQPSGGTREQYF.

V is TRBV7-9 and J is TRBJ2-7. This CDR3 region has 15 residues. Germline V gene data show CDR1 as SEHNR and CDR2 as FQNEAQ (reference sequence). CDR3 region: CASSLVPAVNYEQYF. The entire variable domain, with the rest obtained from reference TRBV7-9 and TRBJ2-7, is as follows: DTGVSQNPRHKITKRGQNVTFRCDPISEHNRLYWYRQTLGQGPEFLTYFQNEAQLEKSRLLSDRFSAERPKGSFSTLEIQRTEQGDSAMYLCASSLVPAVNYEQYFGPGTRLTVT.

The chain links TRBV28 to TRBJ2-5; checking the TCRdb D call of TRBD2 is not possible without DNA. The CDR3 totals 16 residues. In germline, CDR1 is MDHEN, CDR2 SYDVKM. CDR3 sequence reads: CASSPRTSGRAETQYF.

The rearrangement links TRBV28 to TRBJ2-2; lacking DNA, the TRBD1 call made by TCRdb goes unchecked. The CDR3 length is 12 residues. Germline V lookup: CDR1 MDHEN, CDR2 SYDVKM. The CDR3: CASRPGGGELFF.

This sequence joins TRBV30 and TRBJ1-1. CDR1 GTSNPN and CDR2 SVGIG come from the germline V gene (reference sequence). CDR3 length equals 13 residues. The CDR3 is CAWSGGGGTEAFF.

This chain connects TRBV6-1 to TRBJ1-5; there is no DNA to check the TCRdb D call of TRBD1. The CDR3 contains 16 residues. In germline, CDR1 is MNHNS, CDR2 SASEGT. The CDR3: CASSERDRGSNQPQHF.

The CDR3 sequence: CASSYDAWGEQYF. The chain couples TRBV6-2 or TRBV6-3 to TRBJ2-7. The length of the CDR3 is 13 residues. Germline CDR1 reads MNHEY; CDR2 reads SVGEGT.

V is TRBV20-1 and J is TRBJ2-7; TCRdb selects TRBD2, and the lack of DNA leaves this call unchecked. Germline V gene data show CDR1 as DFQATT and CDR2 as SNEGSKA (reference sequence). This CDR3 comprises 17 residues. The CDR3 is CSVSGLAGGLGVNEQYF.

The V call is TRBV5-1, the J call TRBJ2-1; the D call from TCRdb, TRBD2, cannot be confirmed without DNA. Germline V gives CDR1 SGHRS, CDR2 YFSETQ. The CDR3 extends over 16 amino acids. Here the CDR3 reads CASSSIAGGPRYEQFF.

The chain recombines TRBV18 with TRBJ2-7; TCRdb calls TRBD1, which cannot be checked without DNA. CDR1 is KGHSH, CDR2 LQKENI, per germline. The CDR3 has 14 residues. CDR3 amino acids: CASSQAGGFREQYF. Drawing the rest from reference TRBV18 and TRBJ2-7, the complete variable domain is NAGVMQNPRHLVRRRGQEARLRCSPMKGHSHVYWYRQLPEEGLKFMVYLQKENIIDESGMPKERFSAEFPKEGPSILRIQQVVRGDSAAYFCASSQAGGFREQYFGPGTRLTVT.

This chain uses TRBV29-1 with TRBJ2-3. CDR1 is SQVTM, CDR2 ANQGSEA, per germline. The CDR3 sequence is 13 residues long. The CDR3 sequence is CSVSSLSWDTQYF.

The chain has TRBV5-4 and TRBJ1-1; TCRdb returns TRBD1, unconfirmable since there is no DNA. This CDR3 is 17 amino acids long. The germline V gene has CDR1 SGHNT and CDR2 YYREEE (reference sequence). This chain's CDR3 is CASSSIGGFPLNTEAFF.

Here the CDR3 reads CASSYLNRVTMNTEAFF. V is TRBV6-5 and J is TRBJ1-1; checking the TCRdb D call of TRBD1 is not possible without DNA. The CDR3 extends over 17 amino acids. Germline CDR1 reads MNHEY; CDR2 reads SVGAGI.

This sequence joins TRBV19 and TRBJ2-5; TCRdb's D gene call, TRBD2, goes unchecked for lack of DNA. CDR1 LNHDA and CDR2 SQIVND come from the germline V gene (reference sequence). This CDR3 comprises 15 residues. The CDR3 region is CASSMGGGEQETQYF.